These 22 T cell receptor beta chains were sequenced from one sample in a study of blood T cell repertoires in COVID-19. Produced via immunoSEQ multiplex PCR; TCRdb's table is partial and in-frame only. The data contain some 250,000 clones, 80% to 90% of them singletons. Sequencing input: peripheral blood. Receptors originate from a man aged 25 to 45 with active or convalescent COVID-19.

V and J are TRBV5-1 and TRBJ1-2; 7 positions agree with TRBD1. Germline CDR1 SGHRS, CDR2 YFSETQ. J lost 6 bases, V lost 0 bases, and 8 bases had no gene match. CDR3 length: 15 amino acids. The CDR3 here is CASSLAVSGTDGYTF. CDR3 sequence (DNA): TGCGCCAGCAGCTTGGCCGTGTCTGGGACAGATGGCTACACCTTC.

The chain recombines TRBV6-5 with TRBJ2-7; 7 bases align to TRBD1. The germline V gene encodes CDR1 MNHEY and CDR2 SVGAGI. V dropped 6 bases and J dropped 6; count of bases not matched to a gene: 5. CDR3 length: 12 amino acids. CDR3 nucleotide sequence: TGTGCCAGCAGCGCTACAGGGGTCGAGCAGTACTTC. Translation: CASSATGVEQYF.

This chain joins TRBV27 and TRBJ2-7; D perhaps matches TRBD2 (7 bases). The CDR3 is 13 residues long. Trimming left V 3 bases short and J 6 bases short, with 12 bases between. Germline assignment: CDR1 MNHEY and CDR2 SMNVEV (reference sequence). In nucleotides, the CDR3 is TGTGCCAGCAGTTTGGGCGGGGGCTCCGAGCAGTACTTC. Its translation: CASSLGGGSEQYF.

The rearrangement uses TRBV7-8 and TRBJ2-5, with TRBD1 as a possible D gene (6 bases). This CDR3 comprises 16 residues. V was cut by 5 bases and J by 4 bases, with 20 bases left in between. Germline CDR1 reads SGHVS; CDR2 reads FQNEAQ. The CDR3 nucleotides read TGTGCCAGCAGCGGCCATACAGGGTACGGTCGAGAGACCCAGTACTTC. Protein product: CASSGHTGYGRETQYF.

This rearrangement joins TRBV3-1 (or the pseudogene TRBV3-2) to TRBJ2-3, with TRBD2 matching over 13 bases. This CDR3 spans 18 amino acids. Trimming at V came to 4 bases and at J to 6 bases, leaving 13 bases not matched to a gene. Germline lookup yields CDR1 LGHDT and CDR2 YNNKEL (reference sequence). DNA of the CDR3: TGTGCCAGCAGCCCCCGACTAGCGGGGGGCGGGTCTGGGGATACGCAGTATTTT. Its translation is CASSPRLAGGGSGDTQYF.

The count of this clone is one. This chain links TRBV2 with TRBJ1-2; 10 nucleotides line up with TRBD1. The CDR3 has 14 residues. V trimming: 4 bases; J trimming: 9 bases; junction bases outside the gene matches: 8. The V gene's germline CDR1 is SNHLY and CDR2 FYNNEI. The CDR3 sequence is CASSGGQGPPSYTF. The CDR3 DNA follows: TGTGCCAGCAGTGGGGGACAGGGGCCACCGAGCTACACCTTC. Based on the CDR3 plus reference TRBV2 and TRBJ1-2, the full variable domain is EPEVTQTPSHQVTQMGQEVILRCVPISNHLYFYWYRQILGQKVEFLVSFYNNEISEKSEIFDDQFSVERPDGSNFTLKIRSTKLEDSAMYFCASSGGQGPPSYTFGSGTRLTVV.

The chain carries TRBV11-2 and TRBJ1-1; D unresolved. CDR3 length equals 12 residues. The V and J ends lost 5 bases and 4 bases respectively, with 8 bases between them. From germline, CDR1 is SGHAT and CDR2 FQNNGV. CDR3 protein: CASSPSGTEAFF. CDR3 DNA: TGTGCCAGCAGCCCCTCGGGCACTGAAGCTTTCTTT.

The V call is TRBV30, the J call TRBJ1-1, with 8 bases that match TRBD1. The CDR3 spans 13 residues. Looked up from germline, CDR1 is GTSNPN and CDR2 is SVGIG (reference sequence). The J segment lost 1 base and the V segment lost 5 bases, leaving 3 bases of the junction unmatched. In DNA form, the CDR3 reads TGTGCCTGGGGACAGGGAACGAACACTGAAGCTTTCTTT. Its translation: CAWGQGTNTEAFF.

The chain joins TRBV19 to TRBJ1-4, with 10 nucleotides matching TRBD1. CDR1 is LNHDA, CDR2 SQIVND, per germline (reference sequence). The CDR3 covers 16 residues. The V gene end was trimmed by 5 bases and the J gene end by 7 bases; junction bases not matched to a gene: 10. The CDR3 DNA is TGTGCCAGTAGTTCTCCACGACAGGGGGCAAGTGAAAAACTGTTTTTT. Protein sequence: CASSSPRQGASEKLFF.

The chain is built from TRBV10-2 and TRBJ1-2; 9 bases fit TRBD1. The germline CDR1 and CDR2 sequences are WSHSY and SAAADI. J was trimmed by 4 bases and V by 6 bases; bases with no gene match: 12. CDR3 length: 16 residues. CDR3 loop: CASSDTRTGGIYGYTF. In nucleotides, the CDR3 is TGCGCCAGCAGCGACACCCGAACAGGGGGCATCTATGGCTACACCTTC.

Only one count was recorded for this clone. This chain connects TRBV25-1 to TRBJ2-5; the match to TRBD2 covers 9 bases. CDR3 length: 18 residues. V shed 1 base, J shed 0 bases, and the junction held 9 bases outside the gene matches. CDR1 and CDR2 (germline): MGHDK, SYGVNS. The CDR3 nucleotides are TGTGCCAGCAGTGAATGGTCCTCGCTAGCGGGGAACCAAGAGACCCAGTACTTC. This sequence encodes CASSEWSSLAGNQETQYF. The entire variable domain, with the rest obtained from reference TRBV25-1 and TRBJ2-5, is as follows: EADIYQTPRYLVIGTGKKITLECSQTMGHDKMYWYQQDPGMELHLIHYSYGVNSTEKGDLSSESTVSRIRTEHFPLTLESARPSHTSQYLCASSEWSSLAGNQETQYFGPGTRLLVL.

The chain couples TRBV4-1 to TRBJ2-5, with TRBD2 as a possible D gene (5 bases). V lost 0 bases and J 2 bases, leaving 16 bases between the germline ends. The CDR3 has 17 residues. CDR1 MGHRA and CDR2 YSYEKL come from the germline V gene. This CDR3 is CASSQDGRMGSQETQYF. The CDR3 DNA is TGCGCCAGCAGCCAAGATGGGAGAATGGGATCTCAAGAGACCCAGTACTTC.

V is TRBV3-1 (or the pseudogene TRBV3-2) and J is TRBJ1-2, with TRBD1 as a possible D gene (6 bases). The CDR3 extends over 17 amino acids. CDR1 is LGHDT and CDR2 is YNNKEL in the germline V gene (reference sequence). The V end lost 0 bases, the J end lost 3 bases, and 17 bases lay between the germline ends. The CDR3 spells CASSQDPSGAGDYGYTF. CDR3 DNA: TGTGCCAGCAGCCAAGATCCCTCGGGGGCGGGAGACTATGGCTACACCTTC.

The rearrangement joins TRBV5-1 to TRBJ2-1, with TRBD2 matching over 15 bases. Trimming cost V 4 bases and J 6 bases; bases outside gene matches: 11. The germline V gene has CDR1 SGHRS and CDR2 YFSETQ. The length of the CDR3 is 18 residues. The CDR3 loop is CASSPGLAGGPFANEQFF. CDR3 sequence (DNA): TGCGCCAGCAGCCCCGGACTAGCGGGGGGGCCTTTCGCCAATGAGCAGTTCTTC.

In its sample, this clone was seen once. The DNA of the CDR3 is TGTGCCAGCAGCGAGGACAGGGCTGGAAACACCATATATTTT. This encodes CASSEDRAGNTIYF. The genes are TRBV11-2 and TRBJ1-3; 8 nucleotides line up with TRBD1. The V gene's germline CDR1 is SGHAT and CDR2 FQNNGV. Trimming at V came to 5 bases and at J to 2 bases, leaving 2 bases not matched to a gene. This CDR3 has 14 amino acids.

The gene calls are TRBV4-3 and TRBJ1-2; D gene uncertain. The length of the CDR3 is 15 residues. Trimming took off 0 bases at V and 3 bases at J, with 11 bases between the two ends. Germline V gives CDR1 LGHNA, CDR2 YSLEER. The CDR3 sequence is CASSQDSADYYGYTF. In DNA form, the CDR3 reads TGCGCCAGCAGCCAAGATAGTGCAGACTACTATGGCTACACCTTC.

The chain joins TRBV6-1 to TRBJ2-6; TRBD2 might be the D (5 bases). The ends were cut back, 1 base at V and 0 bases at J, with 10 bases in the middle. Germline CDR1 reads MNHNS; CDR2 reads SASEGT. The CDR3 covers 17 residues. CDR3 in DNA: TGTGCCAGCAGTGAAGGTCTCGGGGACTCTGGGGCCAACGTCCTGACTTTC. Protein product: CASSEGLGDSGANVLTF.

This chain's CDR3 is CASSILAGEPNEQFF. The CDR3 coding sequence is TGTGCCAGCAGCATACTAGCGGGGGAACCCAATGAGCAGTTCTTC. This chain joins TRBV9 and TRBJ2-1; 11 positions match TRBD2. Germline CDR1 and CDR2: SGDLS and YYNGEE. This CDR3 has 15 amino acids. J lost 6 bases, V lost 4 bases, and 6 bases had no gene match.

V gene TRBV5-1 combines with J gene TRBJ1-6; 9 bases agree with TRBD1. Germline V CDR1 and CDR2: SGHRS, YFSETQ. This CDR3 is 14 amino acids long. V gave up 4 bases and J gave up 10 bases; unmatched junction bases: 6. The CDR3 sequence: CASSLTTGGSPLHF. CDR3 DNA sequence: TGCGCCAGCAGCCTGACGACAGGGGGGTCACCCCTCCACTTT. The entire variable domain, with the rest obtained from reference TRBV5-1 and TRBJ1-6, is as follows: KAGVTQTPRYLIKTRGQQVTLSCSPISGHRSVSWYQQTPGQGLQFLFEYFSETQRNKGNFPGRFSGRQFSNSRSEMNVSTLELGDSALYLCASSLTTGGSPLHFGNGTRLTVT.

The gene calls are TRBV9 and TRBJ2-2, with a possible D match to TRBD2 (6 bases). The germline CDR1 and CDR2 sequences are SGDLS and YYNGEE. This CDR3 has 14 amino acids. Trimming cost V 2 bases and J 5 bases, with 10 bases left between them. In DNA, the CDR3 is TGTGCCAGCAGCGTGCGGGGTGGGACCGGGGAGCTGTTTTTT. Its protein is CASSVRGGTGELFF. Based on the CDR3 plus reference TRBV9 and TRBJ2-2, the full variable domain is DSGVTQTPKHLITATGQRVTLRCSPRSGDLSVYWYQQSLDQGLQFLIQYYNGEERAKGNILERFSAQQFPDLHSELNLSSLELGDSALYFCASSVRGGTGELFFGEGSRLTVL.

In its sample, this clone was seen a few times. The chain recombines TRBV3-1 (or the pseudogene TRBV3-2) with TRBJ2-5, with 7 bases matching TRBD1. There are 14 residues in the CDR3. The germline gives CDR1 LGHDT, CDR2 YNNKEL (reference sequence). The junction had 6 bases not matched to a gene; V was cut back by 6 bases and J by 2 bases. The CDR3: CASRTSGQQETQYF. CDR3 nucleotides: TGTGCCAGCAGAACCTCGGGACAGCAAGAGACCCAGTACTTC.

V gene TRBV6-1 combines with J gene TRBJ1-1; possible D gene TRBD1, 6 bases. The germline V gene encodes CDR1 MNHNS and CDR2 SASEGT. The length of the CDR3 is 15 residues. V dropped 2 bases and J dropped 6 bases, with 16 bases sitting between them. CDR3 coding DNA: TGTGCCAGCAGTGAATACACAGGGATCTTATCTGAAGCTTTCTTT. This sequence encodes CASSEYTGILSEAFF.